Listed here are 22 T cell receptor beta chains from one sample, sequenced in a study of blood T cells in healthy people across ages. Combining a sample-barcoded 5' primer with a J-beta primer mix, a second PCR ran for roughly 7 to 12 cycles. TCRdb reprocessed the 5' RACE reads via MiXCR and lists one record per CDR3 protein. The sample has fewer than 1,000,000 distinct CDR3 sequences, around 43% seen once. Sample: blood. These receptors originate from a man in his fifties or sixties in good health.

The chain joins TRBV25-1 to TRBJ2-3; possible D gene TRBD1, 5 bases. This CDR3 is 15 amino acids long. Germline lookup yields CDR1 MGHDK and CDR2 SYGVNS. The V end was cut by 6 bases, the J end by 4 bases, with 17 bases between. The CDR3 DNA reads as TGTGCCAGCAGCCTCCTAGGGGTTCGGGCAGATACGCAGTATTTT. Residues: CASSLLGVRADTQYF. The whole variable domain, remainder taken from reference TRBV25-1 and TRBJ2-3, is EADIYQTPRYLVIGTGKKITLECSQTMGHDKMYWYQQDPGMELHLIHYSYGVNSTEKGDLSSESTVSRIRTEHFPLTLESARPSHTSQYLCASSLLGVRADTQYFGPGTRLTVL.

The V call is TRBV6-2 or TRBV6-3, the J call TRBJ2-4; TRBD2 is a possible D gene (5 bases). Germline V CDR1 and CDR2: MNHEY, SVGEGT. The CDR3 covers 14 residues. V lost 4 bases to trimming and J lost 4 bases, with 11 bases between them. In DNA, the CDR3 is TGTGCCAGCAGTTCGCGGCCGGGGAAAAACATTCAGTACTTC. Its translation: CASSSRPGKNIQYF.

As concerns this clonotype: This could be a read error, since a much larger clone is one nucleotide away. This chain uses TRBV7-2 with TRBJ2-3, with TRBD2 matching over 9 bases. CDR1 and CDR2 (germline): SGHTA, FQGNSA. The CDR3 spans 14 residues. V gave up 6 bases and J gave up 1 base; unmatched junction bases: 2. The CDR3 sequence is CASRASGGTDTQYF. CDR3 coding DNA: TGTGCCAGCAGAGCTAGCGGGGGCACAGATACGCAGTATTTT.

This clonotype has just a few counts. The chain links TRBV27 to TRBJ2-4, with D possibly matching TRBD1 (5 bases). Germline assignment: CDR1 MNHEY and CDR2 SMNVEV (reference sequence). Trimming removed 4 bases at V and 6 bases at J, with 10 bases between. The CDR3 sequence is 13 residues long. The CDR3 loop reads CASSYNQGNIQYF. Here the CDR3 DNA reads TGTGCCAGCAGTTATAATCAGGGAAACATTCAGTACTTC.

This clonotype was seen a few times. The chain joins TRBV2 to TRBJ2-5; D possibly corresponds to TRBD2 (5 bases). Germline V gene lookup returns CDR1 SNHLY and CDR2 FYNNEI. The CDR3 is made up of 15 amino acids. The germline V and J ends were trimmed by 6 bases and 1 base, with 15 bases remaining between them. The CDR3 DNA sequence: TGTGCCAGCAGCGGACTCTCGAAGGCCCAAGAGACCCAGTACTTC. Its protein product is CASSGLSKAQETQYF.

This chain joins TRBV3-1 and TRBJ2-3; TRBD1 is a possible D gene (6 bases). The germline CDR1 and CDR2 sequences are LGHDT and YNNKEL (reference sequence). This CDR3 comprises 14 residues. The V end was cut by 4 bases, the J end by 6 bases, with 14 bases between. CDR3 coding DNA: TGTGCCAGCAGCCCTTGGCTGGGGGCGGATACGCAGTATTTT. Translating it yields CASSPWLGADTQYF.

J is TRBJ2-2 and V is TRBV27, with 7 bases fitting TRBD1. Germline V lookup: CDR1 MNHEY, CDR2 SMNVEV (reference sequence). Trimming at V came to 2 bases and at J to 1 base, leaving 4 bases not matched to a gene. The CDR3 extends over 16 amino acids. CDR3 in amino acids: CASSLTGTVNTGELFF. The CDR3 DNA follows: TGTGCCAGCAGTTTAACCGGGACAGTGAACACCGGGGAGCTGTTTTTT.

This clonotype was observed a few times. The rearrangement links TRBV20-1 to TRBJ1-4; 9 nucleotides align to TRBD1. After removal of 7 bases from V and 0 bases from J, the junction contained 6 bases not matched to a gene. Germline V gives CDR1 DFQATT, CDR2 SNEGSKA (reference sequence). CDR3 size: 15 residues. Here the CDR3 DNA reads TGCAGTGGGTTGACAGGGGGGTCAACTAATGAAAAACTGTTTTTT. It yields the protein CSGLTGGSTNEKLFF.

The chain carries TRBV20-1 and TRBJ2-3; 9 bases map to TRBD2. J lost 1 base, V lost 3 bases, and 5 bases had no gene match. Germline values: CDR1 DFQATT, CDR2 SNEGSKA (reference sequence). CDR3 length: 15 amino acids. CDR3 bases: TGCAGTGCTAGGTCCCTAGCGGGGCGCACAGATACGCAGTATTTT. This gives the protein CSARSLAGRTDTQYF.

CDR3 amino acids: CASSGPGLAYEQYF. The CDR3 nucleotides are TGTGCCAGCAGCGGACCGGGACTAGCCTACGAGCAGTACTTC. The chain recombines TRBV7-9 with TRBJ2-7, with 8 bases aligning to TRBD2. The CDR3 runs to 14 residues. Germline CDR1 reads SEHNR; CDR2 reads FQNEAQ (reference sequence). V trimming: 5 bases; J trimming: 2 bases; junction bases outside the gene matches: 5.

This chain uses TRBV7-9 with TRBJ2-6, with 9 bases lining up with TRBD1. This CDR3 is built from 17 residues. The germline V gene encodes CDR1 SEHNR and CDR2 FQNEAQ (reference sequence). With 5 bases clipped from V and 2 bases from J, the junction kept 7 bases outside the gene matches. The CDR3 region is CASSKTGTGTGANVLTF. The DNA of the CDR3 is TGTGCCAGCAGCAAAACCGGGACAGGGACTGGGGCCAACGTCCTGACTTTC. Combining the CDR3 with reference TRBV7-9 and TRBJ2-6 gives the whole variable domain DTGVSQNPRHKITKRGQNVTFRCDPISEHNRLYWYRQTLGQGPEFLTYFQNEAQLEKSRLLSDRFSAERPKGSFSTLEIQRTEQGDSAMYLCASSKTGTGTGANVLTFGAGSRLTVL.

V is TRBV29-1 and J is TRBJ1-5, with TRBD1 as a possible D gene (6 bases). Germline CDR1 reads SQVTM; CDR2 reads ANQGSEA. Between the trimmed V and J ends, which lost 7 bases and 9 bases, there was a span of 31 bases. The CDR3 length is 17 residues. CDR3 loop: CSASRPGHRSGKRPQHF. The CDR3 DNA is TGCAGCGCAAGCCGTCCGGGACACCGGTCGGGAAAAAGGCCCCAGCATTTT. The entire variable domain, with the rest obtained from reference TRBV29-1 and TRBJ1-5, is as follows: SAVISQKPSRDICQRGTSLTIQCQVDSQVTMMFWYRQQPGQSLTLIATANQGSEATYESGFVIDKFPISRPNLTFSTLTVSNMSPEDSSIYLCSASRPGHRSGKRPQHFGDGTRLSIL.

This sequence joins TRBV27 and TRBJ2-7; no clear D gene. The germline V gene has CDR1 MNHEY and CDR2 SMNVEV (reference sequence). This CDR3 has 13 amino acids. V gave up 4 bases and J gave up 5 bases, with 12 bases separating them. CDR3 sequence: CASSYQPRHEQYF. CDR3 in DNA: TGTGCCAGCAGTTACCAACCTCGGCACGAGCAGTACTTC.

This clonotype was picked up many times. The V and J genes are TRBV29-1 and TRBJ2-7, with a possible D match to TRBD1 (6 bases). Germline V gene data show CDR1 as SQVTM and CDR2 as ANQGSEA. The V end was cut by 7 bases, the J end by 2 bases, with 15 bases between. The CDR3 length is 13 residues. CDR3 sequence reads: CSAKLGQTYEQYF. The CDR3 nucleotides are TGCAGCGCAAAACTCGGACAGACCTACGAGCAGTACTTC.

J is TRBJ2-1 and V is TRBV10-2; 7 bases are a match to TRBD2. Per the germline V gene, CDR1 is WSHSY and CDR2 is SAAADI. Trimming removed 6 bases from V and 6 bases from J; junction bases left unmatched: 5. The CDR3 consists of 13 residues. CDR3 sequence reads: CASRDTGGNEQFF. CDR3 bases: TGCGCCAGCAGGGACACGGGGGGCAATGAGCAGTTCTTC.

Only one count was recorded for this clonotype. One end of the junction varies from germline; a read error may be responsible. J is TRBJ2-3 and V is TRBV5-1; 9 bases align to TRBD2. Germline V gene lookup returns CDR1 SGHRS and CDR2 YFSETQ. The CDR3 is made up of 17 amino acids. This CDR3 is CASSLSLAGLSTGTQYF. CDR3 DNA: TGCGCCAGCAGCTTATCCCTAGCGGGGCTGAGCACAGGTACGCAGTATTTT.

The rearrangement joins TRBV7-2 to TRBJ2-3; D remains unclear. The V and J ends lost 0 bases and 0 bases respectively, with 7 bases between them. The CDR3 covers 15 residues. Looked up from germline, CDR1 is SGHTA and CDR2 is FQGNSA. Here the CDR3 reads CASSLAILSTDTQYF. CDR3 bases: TGTGCCAGCAGCTTAGCGATACTCAGCACAGATACGCAGTATTTT.

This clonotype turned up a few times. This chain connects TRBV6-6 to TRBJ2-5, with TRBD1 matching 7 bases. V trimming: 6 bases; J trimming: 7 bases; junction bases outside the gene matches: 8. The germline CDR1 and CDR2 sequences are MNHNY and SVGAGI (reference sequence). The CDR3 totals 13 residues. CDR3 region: CASSPGTEGTQYF. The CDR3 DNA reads TGTGCCAGCAGCCCCGGGACAGAGGGGACCCAGTACTTC.

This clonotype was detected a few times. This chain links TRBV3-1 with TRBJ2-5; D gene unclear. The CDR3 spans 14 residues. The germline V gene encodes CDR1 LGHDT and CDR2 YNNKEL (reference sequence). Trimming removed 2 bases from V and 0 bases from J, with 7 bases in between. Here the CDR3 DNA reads TGTGCCAGCAGCCAAATCGACTACCAAGAGACCCAGTACTTC. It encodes CASSQIDYQETQYF.

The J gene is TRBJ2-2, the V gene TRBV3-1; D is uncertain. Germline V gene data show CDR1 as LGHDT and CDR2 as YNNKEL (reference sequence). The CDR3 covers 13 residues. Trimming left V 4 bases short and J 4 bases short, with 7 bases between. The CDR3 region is CASSPGVTGELFF. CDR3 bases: TGTGCCAGCAGCCCTGGGGTCACCGGGGAGCTGTTTTTT.

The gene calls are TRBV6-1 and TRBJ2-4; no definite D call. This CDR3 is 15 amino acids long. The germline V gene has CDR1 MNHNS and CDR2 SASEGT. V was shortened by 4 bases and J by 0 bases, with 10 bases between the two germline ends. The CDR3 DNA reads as TGTGCCAGCAGTGGGCAGTTATTAGCCAAAAACATTCAGTACTTC. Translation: CASSGQLLAKNIQYF.

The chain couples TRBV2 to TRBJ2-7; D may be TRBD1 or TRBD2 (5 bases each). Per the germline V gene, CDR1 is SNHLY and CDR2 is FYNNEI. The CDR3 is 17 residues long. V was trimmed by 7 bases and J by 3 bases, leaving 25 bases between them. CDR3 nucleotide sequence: TGTGCCAGCATAATTCTTATCCCGGGACGGGGTAACTACGAGCAGTACTTC. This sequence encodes CASIILIPGRGNYEQYF. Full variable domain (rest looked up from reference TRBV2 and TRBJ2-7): EPEVTQTPSHQVTQMGQEVILRCVPISNHLYFYWYRQILGQKVEFLVSFYNNEISEKSEIFDDQFSVERPDGSNFTLKIRSTKLEDSAMYFCASIILIPGRGNYEQYFGPGTRLTVT.